Listed below are T cell receptor beta chains from one sample, sequenced in a study of T cells in Graves' hyperthyroidism and ophthalmopathy. MiXCR, applied by TCRdb to the multiplex PCR reads, yields one record per CDR3 protein. The top ten hold approximately 8.2% of the sample, which has 560,000 or so distinct CDR3 sequences, around 42% seen once. Sequenced: peripheral blood or thyroid tissue (not recorded which). Source of these receptors: a woman in her late teens or twenties with Graves' hyperthyroidism. The CDR3 runs from the conserved cysteine through the conserved F or W. A D gene is named only where the DNA matches it firmly. A row's size may be missing; if present it is once, few, many or a size class.

clone size	V gene	J gene	D gene	CDR3 DNA	CDR3 protein
few	TRBV7-2	TRBJ2-7	TRBD2	TGTGCCAGCAGGCCCGCTAGCGGAGGCTACGAGCAGTACTTC	CASRPASGGYEQYF
few	TRBV7-9	TRBJ1-2	TRBD1	TGTGCCAGCAGCTTGAGTTCGGGACAGGGGGCCTATGGCTACACCTTC	CASSLSSGQGAYGYTF
.	TRBV10-3	TRBJ1-1	TRBD1	TGTGCCAGCAGCTTGGGGGACAGGGCGAGAGAAGCTTTCTTT	CASSLGDRAREAFF
.	TRBV7-2	TRBJ2-2	.	TGTGCCAGCCCTACTAGTTTAGACACCGGGGAGCTGTTTTTT	CASPTSLDTGELFF
.	TRBV2	TRBJ1-5	.	TGTGCCAGCAGGTCAGGGGAGGTACAGCCCCAGCATTTT	CASRSGEVQPQHF
.	TRBV29-1	TRBJ2-5	.	TGCAGCGCCCAGGGGGGAGGAGAGACCCAGTACTTC	CSAQGGGETQYF
few	TRBV5-1	TRBJ2-7	TRBD1	TGCGCCAGCAGCTTGGTGGGACAGGGATCCTACGAGCAGTACTTC	CASSLVGQGSYEQYF
.	TRBV7-8	TRBJ2-2	TRBD2	TGTGCCAGCAGCTTAGGAGTTAGCGGGAGGAACACCGGGGAGCTGTTTTTT	CASSLGVSGRNTGELFF
.	TRBV25-1	TRBJ2-5	TRBD1	TGTGCCAGCAGTGCTAGTGAAGACAGGGGAGCCCCCCAAGAGACCCAGTACTTC	CASSASEDRGAPQETQYF
few	TRBV7-9	TRBJ2-6	.	TGTGCCAGCAGTTTAGCGTCCGGGGGCAGATCTGGGGCCAACGTCCTGACTTTC	CASSLASGGRSGANVLTF
.	TRBV20-1	TRBJ1-2	TRBD1	TGCAGTGCGACCGACAGGGTCTATGGCTACACCTTC	CSATDRVYGYTF
.	TRBV7-9	TRBJ1-5	.	TGTGCCAGCAGCTTCTCTACAGCTCGGGGCGATAGCAATCAGCCCCAGCATTTT	CASSFSTARGDSNQPQHF
.	TRBV7-3	TRBJ2-5	TRBD1	TGTGCCAGCAGCTTGGGGGACAGGGGGCTTAGGGGGGAGACCCAGTACTTC	CASSLGDRGLRGETQYF
many	TRBV29-1	TRBJ1-3	.	TGCAGCGTTGACTACGGAAACACCATATATTTT	CSVDYGNTIYF
few	TRBV2	TRBJ2-7	.	TGTGCCAGCAGTTTACAGTGGACAGAGTTATACGAGCAGTACTTC	CASSLQWTELYEQYF
many	TRBV29-1	TRBJ1-1	.	TGCAGCGTTGGGAGGAGCAACACTGAAGCTTTCTTT	CSVGRSNTEAFF
few	TRBV20-1	TRBJ2-7	.	TGCAGTGCTAGAAGCAGGAGCTCCTACGAGCAGTACTTC	CSARSRSSYEQYF
.	TRBV9	TRBJ2-2	.	TGTGCCAGCAGCTACATGGGGGCGGGCACCGGGGAGCTGTTTTTT	CASSYMGAGTGELFF
.	TRBV29-1	TRBJ2-3	.	TGCAGCGTTGACCGGGTGGACTTCCCGAGCACAGATACGCAGTATTTT	CSVDRVDFPSTDTQYF
.	TRBV7-3	TRBJ1-1	.	TGTGCCAGCACCGGGGATGTAGACACTGAAGCTTCCTTT	CASTGDVDTEASF
.	TRBV25-1	TRBJ1-6	TRBD1	TGTGCGGCAGGGGGAGGCTATAATTCACCCCTCCACTTT	CAAGGGYNSPLHF
many	TRBV10-3	TRBJ1-2	.	TGTGCCATCAGTGAGGACGGGGAACGGGGCTACACCTTC	CAISEDGERGYTF
.	TRBV29-1	TRBJ2-7	TRBD1	TGCAGCGTTGAAAGACAGGGGGGAGATGAGCAGTACTTC	CSVERQGGDEQYF
many	TRBV7-8	TRBJ2-7	TRBD2	TGTGCCAGCAGCTCGGGACTAGGGTACGAGCAGTACTTC	CASSSGLGYEQYF
many	TRBV29-1	TRBJ2-5	TRBD2	TGCAGCGTTGACGGCGGGACTAGCGAGGGGGAGACCCAGTACTTC	CSVDGGTSEGETQYF
.	TRBV7-9	TRBJ2-2	.	TGTGCCAGCAGCTTACACGGAATCACCGGGGAGCTGTTTTTT	CASSLHGITGELFF
few	TRBV12-3/TRBV12-4	TRBJ2-2	.	TGTGCCAGCAGTTCTGGACAGAGCACCGGGGAGCTGTTTTTT	CASSSGQSTGELFF
.	TRBV9	TRBJ1-4	.	TGTGCCAGCAGCGTAGAGGGAGGGGCAGATGAAAAACTGTTTTTT	CASSVEGGADEKLFF
.	TRBV24-1	TRBJ2-6	.	TGTGCCACCAGTGATTGGGCGATTGGGGCCAACGTCCTGACTTTC	CATSDWAIGANVLTF
.	TRBV6-5	TRBJ1-2	.	TGTGCCAGCAGTCTACCCCGGGGGGCCGACTATGGCTACACCTTC	CASSLPRGADYGYTF
.	TRBV20-1	TRBJ1-6	.	TGCAGTGCTACCAACCGGGCCGTAGTGAATTCACCCCTCCACTTT	CSATNRAVVNSPLHF
many	TRBV7-9	TRBJ2-7	.	TGTGCCAGCAGCTTAGCTTACAGGGCCAACGAGCAGTACTTC	CASSLAYRANEQYF
.	TRBV19	TRBJ2-6	.	TGTGCCAGTAGTATCGACAGGTTCCGCTCTGGGGCCAACGTCCTGACTTTC	CASSIDRFRSGANVLTF
many	TRBV2	TRBJ2-5	TRBD1	TGTGCCAGCAGTCGCGCTCCGGGACAGCAAGAGACCCAGTACTTC	CASSRAPGQQETQYF
many	TRBV7-8	TRBJ1-5	.	TGTGCCAGCAGCGCCGTGAGGGGGGTTGGTCAGCCCCAGCATTTT	CASSAVRGVGQPQHF
many	TRBV20-1	TRBJ1-1	.	TGCAGTGCTAGGGCGGATAGGGGTGACACTGAAGCTTTCTTT	CSARADRGDTEAFF
few	TRBV12-3/TRBV12-4	TRBJ1-2	.	TGTGCCAGCAGTAGGACAGTTGGCGACTATGGCTACACCTTC	CASSRTVGDYGYTF
.	TRBV24-1	TRBJ1-2	.	TGTGCCACCAGTGAAAGGGCTTTCTATGGCTACACCTTC	CATSERAFYGYTF
few	TRBV7-9	TRBJ1-5	.	TGTGCCAGCAGCTTAGCGCTGACAGCCGCCGGCAATCAGCCCCAGCATTTT	CASSLALTAAGNQPQHF
few	TRBV7-3	TRBJ2-7	.	TGTGCCAGCAGCTCGGGGGACAGTTCCTACGAGCAGTACTTC	CASSSGDSSYEQYF
once	TRBV29-1	TRBJ2-7	TRBD2	TGCAGCGTTGCGGGGGTGGCGGGAGGGATCTACGAGCAGTACTTC	CSVAGVAGGIYEQYF
.	TRBV5-5	TRBJ1-5	.	TGCGCCAGCAGCCAAGGGGACACTTCCAATCAGCCCCAGCATTTT	CASSQGDTSNQPQHF
.	TRBV25-1	TRBJ1-6	.	TGTGCCCGGGGTTCACCCCTCCACTTT	CARGSPLHF
few	TRBV7-2	TRBJ2-7	.	TGTGCCAGCAGCCAAGTGCCCTATCAATACGAGCAGTACTTC	CASSQVPYQYEQYF
.	TRBV19	TRBJ1-5	TRBD1	TGTGCCAGTAGTATGACAGGGGCTAGCAATCAGCCCCAGCATTTT	CASSMTGASNQPQHF
.	TRBV6-5	TRBJ1-2	.	TGTGCCAGCAGAAAATCCAGGGGTTCTGGCTACACCTTC	CASRKSRGSGYTF
.	TRBV10-3	TRBJ1-5	.	TGTGCCATCAGTGGGACTACCGACAATGAGCCCCAGCATTTT	CAISGTTDNEPQHF
many	TRBV19	TRBJ1-1	.	TGTGCCAGTAGTATAGGAAGGGGCGGTGAAGCTTTCTTT	CASSIGRGGEAFF